There are many counts of the clone carrying this T cell receptor (beta chain). Amplification of TCR beta CDR3 regions was performed using RNA transcripts as template. First-round RT-PCR with HTBI primers amplified the TCR CDR3 region. TCRdb reprocessed the multiplex PCR reads via MiXCR and lists one record per CDR3 protein. The sample holds some 600,000 distinct CDR3 sequences, roughly 14% seen once. The germline V gene encodes CDR1 MNHNS and CDR2 SASEGT. V trimming: 10 bases; J trimming: 5 bases; junction bases outside the gene matches: 5. CDR3 size: 12 residues. The sample comes from a study of T cells in Graves' hyperthyroidism and ophthalmopathy.

This clonotype was sampled from a woman aged 25 to 39 with Graves' hyperthyroidism that later progressed to Graves' ophthalmopathy. The source material was blood. The rearrangement joins TRBV6-1 to TRBJ2-5, with TRBD1 matching 9 bases. Here the CDR3 reads CATSGQGETQYF. DNA for the CDR3: TGTGCCACCTCTGGACAGGGGGAGACCCAGTACTTC.